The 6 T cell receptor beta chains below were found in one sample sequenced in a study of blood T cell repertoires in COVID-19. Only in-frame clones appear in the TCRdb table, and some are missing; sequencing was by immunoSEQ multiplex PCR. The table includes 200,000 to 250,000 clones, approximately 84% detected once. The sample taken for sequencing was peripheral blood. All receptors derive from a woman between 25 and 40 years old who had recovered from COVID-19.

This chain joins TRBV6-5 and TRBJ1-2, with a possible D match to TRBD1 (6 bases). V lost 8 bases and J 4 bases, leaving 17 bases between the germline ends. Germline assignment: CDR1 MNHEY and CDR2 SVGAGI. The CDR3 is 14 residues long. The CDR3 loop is CASGPGGSFYGYTF. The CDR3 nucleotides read TGTGCCAGCGGCCCGGGGGGCAGCTTCTATGGCTACACCTTC.

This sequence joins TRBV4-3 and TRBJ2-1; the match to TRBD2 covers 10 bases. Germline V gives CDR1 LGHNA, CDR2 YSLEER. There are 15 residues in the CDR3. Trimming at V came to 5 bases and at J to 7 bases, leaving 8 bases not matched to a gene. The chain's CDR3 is CASSERGGRRNEQFF. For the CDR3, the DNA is TGCGCCAGCAGCGAGCGGGGGGGCCGCCGGAATGAGCAGTTCTTC.

The CDR3 region has the DNA TGCGCCAGCAGGGACCGACTAGCGGGGGAGAAAAACATTCAGTACTTC. Protein product: CASRDRLAGEKNIQYF. The rearrangement uses TRBV10-2 and TRBJ2-4; 12 bases line up with TRBD2. V was clipped by 6 bases and J by 4 bases; unmatched bases: 7. This CDR3 region has 16 residues. Germline CDR1 is WSHSY and CDR2 is SAAADI.

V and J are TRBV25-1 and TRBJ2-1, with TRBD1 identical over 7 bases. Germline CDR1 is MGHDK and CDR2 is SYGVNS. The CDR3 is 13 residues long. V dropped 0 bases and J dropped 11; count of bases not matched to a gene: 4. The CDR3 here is CASSEYWGQQQFF. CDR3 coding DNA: TGTGCCAGCAGTGAATATTGGGGACAGCAGCAGTTCTTC. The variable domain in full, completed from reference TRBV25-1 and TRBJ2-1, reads EADIYQTPRYLVIGTGKKITLECSQTMGHDKMYWYQQDPGMELHLIHYSYGVNSTEKGDLSSESTVSRIRTEHFPLTLESARPSHTSQYLCASSEYWGQQQFFGPGTRLTVL.

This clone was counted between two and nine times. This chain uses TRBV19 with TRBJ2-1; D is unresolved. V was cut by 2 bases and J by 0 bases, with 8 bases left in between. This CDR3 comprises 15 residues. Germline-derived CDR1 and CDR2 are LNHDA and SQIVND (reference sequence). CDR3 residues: CASSIFRSSYNEQFF. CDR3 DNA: TGTGCCAGTAGTATATTCCGGAGCTCCTACAATGAGCAGTTCTTC.

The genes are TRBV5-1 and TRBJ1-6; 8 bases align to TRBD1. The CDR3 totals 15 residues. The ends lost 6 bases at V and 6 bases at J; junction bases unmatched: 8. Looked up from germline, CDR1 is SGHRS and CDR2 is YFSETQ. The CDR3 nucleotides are TGCGCCAGCACTCCCACAGGGGGTGTTAATTCACCCCTCCACTTT. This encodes CASTPTGGVNSPLHF.